This is a list of T cell receptor beta chains from one sample in a study of response to subunit inactivated influenza vaccine. TCRdb passed the RT-PCR reads through MiXCR, listing each CDR3 protein once. The profile shows more than 550,000 distinct CDR3 sequences, about 12% of them singletons. Specimen: PBMCs from blood, collected on the day of vaccination. These receptors were obtained from a man in his forties or fifties who received an inactivated influenza vaccine. The CDR3 runs from the conserved cysteine through the conserved F or W. D genes are given only for firm matches. A clone size is listed for some rows: how often the clone was seen (once, few, many), or a class if it is expanded.

V gene: TRBV28
J gene: TRBJ2-7
clone size: NA
D gene: NA
CDR3 length: 14
CDR3 DNA: TGTGCCAGCAGTACACTCGACAGAACCTACGAGCAGTACTTC
CDR3 protein: CASSTLDRTYEQYF

V gene: TRBV5-1
J gene: TRBJ2-3
clone size: NA
D gene: NA
CDR3 length: 15
CDR3 DNA: TGCGCCAGCAGCTTACAGGCCGCCGCCACAGATACGCAGTATTTT
CDR3 protein: CASSLQAAATDTQYF

V gene: TRBV5-6
J gene: TRBJ2-1
clone size: many
D gene: TRBD2
CDR3 length: 16
CDR3 DNA: TGTGCCAGCAGCGGTAGTCTCGGACTAGCGGGAACTGAGCAGTTCTTC
CDR3 protein: CASSGSLGLAGTEQFF

V gene: TRBV30
J gene: TRBJ1-1
clone size: few
D gene: NA
CDR3 length: 11
CDR3 DNA: TGTGCCTCCGGGGGAGAGACTGAAGCTTTCTTT
CDR3 protein: CASGGETEAFF

V gene: TRBV7-9
J gene: TRBJ1-2
clone size: few
D gene: TRBD1
CDR3 length: 16
CDR3 DNA: TGTGCCAGCAGCCCGGGGGACAGGGGGAATAACTATGGCTACACCTTC
CDR3 protein: CASSPGDRGNNYGYTF

V gene: TRBV6-2/TRBV6-3
J gene: TRBJ2-1
clone size: NA
D gene: TRBD1
CDR3 length: 16
CDR3 DNA: TGTGCCAGCAGTTACGGCGGGACAGGGGGTGCAGGGGAGCAGTTCTTC
CDR3 protein: CASSYGGTGGAGEQFF

V gene: TRBV5-6
J gene: TRBJ2-7
clone size: NA
D gene: TRBD2
CDR3 length: 17
CDR3 DNA: TGTGCCAGCAGCTTGGCGGTCTTAGCGGGGGGTCCCTACGAGCAGTACTTC
CDR3 protein: CASSLAVLAGGPYEQYF

V gene: TRBV28
J gene: TRBJ2-5
clone size: many
D gene: TRBD2
CDR3 length: 18
CDR3 DNA: TGTGCCAGCAGCAACGACCGAATATCGACTAGCGGGGAACAGACCCAGTACTTC
CDR3 protein: CASSNDRISTSGEQTQYF

V gene: TRBV11-2
J gene: TRBJ2-7
clone size: few
D gene: TRBD1
CDR3 length: 15
CDR3 DNA: TGTGCCAGCAGCACTCCCGGACAGGGGCCCTTGGAGCAGTACTTC
CDR3 protein: CASSTPGQGPLEQYF

V gene: TRBV29-1
J gene: TRBJ1-1
clone size: NA
D gene: NA
CDR3 length: 13
CDR3 DNA: TGCAGCGTTGAAGGTGAGGTGAACACTGAAGCTTTCTTT
CDR3 protein: CSVEGEVNTEAFF

V gene: TRBV20-1
J gene: TRBJ1-6
clone size: few
D gene: TRBD1
CDR3 length: 15
CDR3 DNA: TGCAGTGCTAGAAGGCGCGGGACAGGAGGGTCACCCCTCCACTTT
CDR3 protein: CSARRRGTGGSPLHF

V gene: TRBV28
J gene: TRBJ2-5
clone size: NA
D gene: NA
CDR3 length: 13
CDR3 DNA: TGTGCCAGCAAAGAGGGAGGAGCAGGGAGCCAGTACTTC
CDR3 protein: CASKEGGAGSQYF

V gene: TRBV12-3/TRBV12-4
J gene: TRBJ1-6
clone size: many
D gene: TRBD1
CDR3 length: 15
CDR3 DNA: TGTGCCAGCAGTCCTGGGACAGCCTATAATTCACCCCTCCACTTT
CDR3 protein: CASSPGTAYNSPLHF

V gene: TRBV25-1
J gene: TRBJ2-7
clone size: many
D gene: TRBD1
CDR3 length: 13
CDR3 DNA: TGTGCCAGCAGGGAGACAGGGGGGTACGAGCAGTACTTC
CDR3 protein: CASRETGGYEQYF

V gene: TRBV10-3
J gene: TRBJ2-3
clone size: few
D gene: TRBD2
CDR3 length: 15
CDR3 DNA: TGTGCCATCACCGCGGGAGGTCCTAGCACAGATACGCAGTATTTT
CDR3 protein: CAITAGGPSTDTQYF

V gene: TRBV20-1
J gene: TRBJ2-7
clone size: many
D gene: NA
CDR3 length: 14
CDR3 DNA: TGCAGTGCCAGCCTAGCGAGGAGCTCCTACGAGCAGTACTTC
CDR3 protein: CSASLARSSYEQYF

V gene: TRBV19
J gene: TRBJ2-1
clone size: many
D gene: TRBD2
CDR3 length: 15
CDR3 DNA: TGTGCCAGTAGTAGTGTAGCGGGAGGGTTTAATGAGCAGTTCTTC
CDR3 protein: CASSSVAGGFNEQFF

V gene: TRBV12-3/TRBV12-4
J gene: TRBJ2-1
clone size: many
D gene: TRBD1
CDR3 length: 14
CDR3 DNA: TGTGCCAGCAGTTCCAGACAGGGGAGGAATGAGCAGTTCTTC
CDR3 protein: CASSSRQGRNEQFF

V gene: TRBV25-1
J gene: TRBJ2-5
clone size: many
D gene: TRBD2
CDR3 length: 18
CDR3 DNA: TGTGCCAGCAGTGAATCCCCACGGACTAGCCTCGGCCAAGAGACCCAGTACTTC
CDR3 protein: CASSESPRTSLGQETQYF

V gene: TRBV11-2
J gene: TRBJ2-3
clone size: few
D gene: TRBD2
CDR3 length: 16
CDR3 DNA: TGTGCCAGCAGCTTCTCTAGCGGGCAGGGATCAGATACGCAGTATTTT
CDR3 protein: CASSFSSGQGSDTQYF

V gene: TRBV12-3/TRBV12-4
J gene: TRBJ2-2
clone size: many
D gene: TRBD1
CDR3 length: 15
CDR3 DNA: TGTGCCAGCAGCCGCGACAGGGCAAACACCGGGGAGCTGTTTTTT
CDR3 protein: CASSRDRANTGELFF

V gene: TRBV20-1
J gene: TRBJ2-1
clone size: NA
D gene: TRBD2
CDR3 length: 15
CDR3 DNA: TGCAGTGCTAGAAGACTAGCGGGAACCTACAATGAGCAGTTCTTC
CDR3 protein: CSARRLAGTYNEQFF

V gene: TRBV5-1
J gene: TRBJ2-1
clone size: NA
D gene: TRBD2
CDR3 length: 16
CDR3 DNA: TGCGCCAGCAGCCGCGGTAGCGGGGGAACCTACAATGAGCAGTTCTTC
CDR3 protein: CASSRGSGGTYNEQFF

V gene: TRBV7-2
J gene: TRBJ2-3
clone size: many
D gene: TRBD2
CDR3 length: 15
CDR3 DNA: TGTGCCAGCAGCTTAGATGGGACTAGCGGACATACGCAGTATTTT
CDR3 protein: CASSLDGTSGHTQYF

V gene: TRBV14
J gene: TRBJ2-7
clone size: NA
D gene: NA
CDR3 length: 15
CDR3 DNA: TGTGCCAGCAGCCAAGATCTCGCCAGGGTCTACGAGCAGTACTTC
CDR3 protein: CASSQDLARVYEQYF

V gene: TRBV5-1
J gene: TRBJ1-4
clone size: NA
D gene: NA
CDR3 length: 17
CDR3 DNA: TGCGCCAGCAGCCCCGAGGTGGGCGGCGGGGTGTATGAAAAACTGTTTTTT
CDR3 protein: CASSPEVGGGVYEKLFF

V gene: TRBV9
J gene: TRBJ2-4
clone size: NA
D gene: NA
CDR3 length: 14
CDR3 DNA: TGTGCCAGCAGCGTAGAACAGGCCTCAAACATTCAGTACTTC
CDR3 protein: CASSVEQASNIQYF

V gene: TRBV7-6
J gene: TRBJ2-1
clone size: once
D gene: TRBD2
CDR3 length: 14
CDR3 DNA: TGTGCCAGCAGCTTAGGAAGCGGGAGGGGTGAGCAGTTCTTC
CDR3 protein: CASSLGSGRGEQFF

V gene: TRBV12-3/TRBV12-4
J gene: TRBJ2-3
clone size: few
D gene: TRBD1
CDR3 length: 13
CDR3 DNA: TGTGCCAGCACCCCGGACAGGGCAGATACGCAGTATTTT
CDR3 protein: CASTPDRADTQYF

V gene: TRBV28
J gene: TRBJ1-1
clone size: NA
D gene: NA
CDR3 length: 12
CDR3 DNA: TGTGCCAGCAAAGTCTGGGGCACTGAAGCTTTCTTT
CDR3 protein: CASKVWGTEAFF

V gene: TRBV19
J gene: TRBJ2-2
clone size: NA
D gene: TRBD2
CDR3 length: 18
CDR3 DNA: TGTGCCAGTAGTATAGACTGGACTCTAGCGGGGTACACCGGGGAGCTGTTTTTT
CDR3 protein: CASSIDWTLAGYTGELFF

V gene: TRBV27
J gene: TRBJ1-6
clone size: few
D gene: NA
CDR3 length: 16
CDR3 DNA: TGTGCCAGCGGATCCGGAGGCCTAGGTGAGGGTTCACCCCTCCACTTT
CDR3 protein: CASGSGGLGEGSPLHF

V gene: TRBV6-6
J gene: TRBJ1-4
clone size: few
D gene: NA
CDR3 length: 12
CDR3 DNA: TGTGCCAGCAGACCGACCGGTGAAAAACTGTTTTTT
CDR3 protein: CASRPTGEKLFF

V gene: TRBV20-1
J gene: TRBJ1-5
clone size: NA
D gene: TRBD1
CDR3 length: 14
CDR3 DNA: TGCAGTGCTGACTCCGGACAGGCGAATCAGCCCCAGCATTTT
CDR3 protein: CSADSGQANQPQHF

V gene: TRBV5-6
J gene: TRBJ2-3
clone size: many
D gene: TRBD2
CDR3 length: 16
CDR3 DNA: TGTGCCAGCAGCTATCGACTAGCGGGTGCAACAGATACGCAGTATTTT
CDR3 protein: CASSYRLAGATDTQYF

V gene: TRBV29-1
J gene: TRBJ2-5
clone size: many
D gene: NA
CDR3 length: 12
CDR3 DNA: TGCAGCGTTGGTAGAAACCAAGAGACCCAGTACTTC
CDR3 protein: CSVGRNQETQYF

V gene: TRBV14
J gene: TRBJ2-7
clone size: NA
D gene: NA
CDR3 length: 14
CDR3 DNA: TGTGCCAGCAGCCCCCCGGCAGCCTTCTACGAGCAGTACTTC
CDR3 protein: CASSPPAAFYEQYF

V gene: TRBV20-1
J gene: TRBJ2-5
clone size: NA
D gene: NA
CDR3 length: 14
CDR3 DNA: TGCAGTGCATACCACTACAGGAGCTGGGAGACCCAGTACTTC
CDR3 protein: CSAYHYRSWETQYF

V gene: TRBV20-1
J gene: TRBJ2-2
clone size: few
D gene: TRBD2
CDR3 length: 15
CDR3 DNA: TGCAGTACCTATGGACTAGCACGCAACACCGGGAAGCTGTTTTTT
CDR3 protein: CSTYGLARNTGKLFF

V gene: TRBV28
J gene: TRBJ1-5
clone size: NA
D gene: NA
CDR3 length: 14
CDR3 DNA: TGTGCCAGCAGTTTACCGGGGCTCAATCAGCCCCAGCATTTT
CDR3 protein: CASSLPGLNQPQHF

V gene: TRBV28
J gene: TRBJ2-2
clone size: few
D gene: NA
CDR3 length: 15
CDR3 DNA: TGTGCCAGCAGTTTTCATTCGGGCAACACCGGGGAGCTGTTTTTT
CDR3 protein: CASSFHSGNTGELFF

V gene: TRBV6-1
J gene: TRBJ2-1
clone size: many
D gene: TRBD2
CDR3 length: 17
CDR3 DNA: TGTGCCAGCAGTGAATTTTCTAGCGGATCTTATGTGAGGGAGCAGTTCTTC
CDR3 protein: CASSEFSSGSYVREQFF

V gene: TRBV10-1
J gene: TRBJ1-1
clone size: few
D gene: TRBD1
CDR3 length: 15
CDR3 DNA: TGCGCCAGCAGCCAGGGGGGCGAAGGGAACACTGAAGCTTTCTTT
CDR3 protein: CASSQGGEGNTEAFF

V gene: TRBV24-1
J gene: TRBJ2-1
clone size: NA
D gene: TRBD2
CDR3 length: 18
CDR3 DNA: TGTGCCACCAGTGATCCGCGTACTAGCGGGGAAGACTACAATGAGCAGTTCTTC
CDR3 protein: CATSDPRTSGEDYNEQFF

V gene: TRBV3-1
J gene: TRBJ1-2
clone size: NA
D gene: NA
CDR3 length: 15
CDR3 DNA: TGTGCCAGCAGCCCCCGCGGGATAGAACACTATGGCTACACCTTC
CDR3 protein: CASSPRGIEHYGYTF

V gene: TRBV6-2/TRBV6-3
J gene: TRBJ2-1
clone size: few
D gene: NA
CDR3 length: 13
CDR3 DNA: TGTGCCAGCAGTTACAGGGATTACAATGAGCAGTTCTTC
CDR3 protein: CASSYRDYNEQFF

V gene: TRBV18
J gene: TRBJ2-7
clone size: many
D gene: TRBD2
CDR3 length: 15
CDR3 DNA: TGTGCCAGCTCACCTCCGGGACTAGCGACGCACGAGCAGTACTTC
CDR3 protein: CASSPPGLATHEQYF

V gene: TRBV6-2/TRBV6-3
J gene: TRBJ2-7
clone size: NA
D gene: TRBD1
CDR3 length: 16
CDR3 DNA: TGTGCCAGCAGCCCCCTCCCGGGACAGGGACGCTACGAGCAGTACTTC
CDR3 protein: CASSPLPGQGRYEQYF

V gene: TRBV11-2
J gene: TRBJ2-7
clone size: few
D gene: TRBD2
CDR3 length: 14
CDR3 DNA: TGTGCCAGCAGCTTTCTAGCGGGAGTCAGCGAGCAGTACTTC
CDR3 protein: CASSFLAGVSEQYF

V gene: TRBV7-2
J gene: TRBJ1-2
clone size: NA
D gene: NA
CDR3 length: 15
CDR3 DNA: TGTGCCAGCAGCTTAGTAGTCAGGGGAACAGATGGCTACACCTTC
CDR3 protein: CASSLVVRGTDGYTF